This TCR beta chain was documented in a study of T cells expressing NK-cell markers. Study overall: According to the study, TCR beta repertoires originated from sorted CD3+CD56+NKG2C+, CD3+CD56+NKG2C- and CD3+CD56-NKG2C+ T cells.

TCRdb re-called the 5' RACE reads and catalogs CDR3 proteins one per entry, DNA excluded. Recorded for this sample: some 600,000 distinct CDR3 sequences. Germline V lookup: CDR1 MNHEY, CDR2 SVGAGI. The CDR3 loop spans 13 amino acids. The sequence derives from a man aged 18 to 30 in good health. This chain joins TRBV6-5 and TRBJ2-1. Sequencing was carried out using blood T cells: a sorted CD56 or NKG2C T cell subset, CD4+ or CD8+ T cells, or bulk PBMC T cells (not recorded which). This CDR3 is CASSYEVLDEQFF.